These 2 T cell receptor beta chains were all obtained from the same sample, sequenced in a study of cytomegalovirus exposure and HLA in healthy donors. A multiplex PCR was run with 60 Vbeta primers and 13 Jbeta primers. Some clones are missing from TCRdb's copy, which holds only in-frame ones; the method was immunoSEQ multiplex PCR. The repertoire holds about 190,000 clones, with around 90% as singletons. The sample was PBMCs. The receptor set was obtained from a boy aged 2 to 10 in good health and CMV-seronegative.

CDR3 nucleotide sequence: TGTGCCAGTAGGGCCTCCGGGACTAGCGCTACCATCTCCTACAATGAGCAGTTCTTC. Its protein product is CASRASGTSATISYNEQFF. The J gene is TRBJ2-1, the V gene TRBV19, with 10 bases that match TRBD2. Germline V gives CDR1 LNHDA, CDR2 SQIVND (reference sequence). This CDR3 contains 19 residues. Unmatched junction bases numbered 14, after V lost 6 bases and J lost 0 bases.

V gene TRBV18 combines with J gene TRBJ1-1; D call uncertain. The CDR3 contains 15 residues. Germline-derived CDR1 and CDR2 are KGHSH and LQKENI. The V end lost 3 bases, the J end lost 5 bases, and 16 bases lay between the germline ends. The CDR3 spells CASSPLESMGTEAFF. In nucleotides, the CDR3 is TGTGCCAGCTCACCGTTGGAGTCTATGGGTACTGAAGCTTTCTTT.